This T cell receptor (beta chain) was retrieved from a study of OX40 agonist ivuxolimab in advanced cancers. Context from the whole study: Ivuxolimab, which targeted the costimulatory receptor OX40 (CD134), was an agonistic, fully human IgG2 monoclonal antibody. In the dose-escalation cohort, 65% to 90% of patients were male, and the mean age was roughly 60 years, with a range of about 20 to 79. Partial responses were achieved by three dose-escalation patients, of whom one had hepatocellular carcinoma and two had cutaneous melanoma. Peripheral TCRbeta sequencing was intended to test whether TCR sequence diversity was altered and clonal T-cell expansion was caused by ivuxolimab. Of the 50 to 55 patients in dose escalation, 19 had hepatocellular carcinoma, about 15 had melanoma, 9 had renal cell carcinoma and 9 had head and neck cancer. Prior anti-PD-1, anti-PD-L1 or anti-CTLA-4 therapy was permitted, and checkpoint inhibitors had been received by under 50% of dose-escalation patients. The monotherapy dose-escalation portion (N ≈ 52 patients) of the phase I ivuxolimab trial is reported in the paper. Intravenous ivuxolimab was administered to patients every 2 weeks at six dose levels: 0.01, 0.1, 0.3, 1.5, 3 and 10 mg/kg.

CDR1 and CDR2, looked up from the germline V gene, are SGHRS and YFSETQ. Reading from cysteine to phenylalanine, the CDR3 counts 15 amino acids. The sequence is cut down to CDR3 DNA, 45 bases in frame from base 1. The germline ends are 17 bases apart after V is trimmed by 0 bases and J by 10 bases. This clone has only one observation. Its binding antigen is unknown. No qualities accompany the bases; no much larger clone lies one base away. The trial excluded patients who had a history of autoimmune disease or were on systemic immunosuppression. In every dose cohort, peripheral blood was drawn for TCR sequencing at baseline, cycle 4 day 1, and cycle 7 day 1. The samples were taken from a phase I, first-in-human, multicenter, open-label dose-escalation trial of ivuxolimab. Adults with locally advanced or metastatic head and neck squamous cell, hepatocellular, melanoma or renal cell carcinoma were enrolled in the trial. Before TCR sequencing, CD4+ and CD8+ T cells were separately sorted from peripheral blood.

Paper-wide results and their limitations: Which antigens the clonally expanded peripheral T cells were specific for was not determined. In the 0.1-3.0 mg/kg groups, partial responders had among the lowest normalized peripheral clonal expansion, particularly in CD8+ T cells. Low levels of normalized T-cell clonal expansion were also shown by some nonresponding patients. At doses of 0.1 to 3.0 mg/kg, clonal expansion of both CD4+ and CD8+ T cells in blood was seen between baseline and week 6. After ivuxolimab, expanded clones were on average more numerous among CD8+ T cells than among CD4+ T cells.

Genomic DNA was extracted from sorted cells for sequencing of the TCRbeta CDR3 region. The immunoSEQ Assay was used to sequence the TCRbeta CDR3 regions. The table was pulled from immuneACCESS by TCRdb, which kept in-frame rearrangements only. Such tables lose some clones; where checked, under half of the loss comes from unresolved V genes, and the rest has no known cause. A total of approximately 94,000 clones appear in this sample, more than 85% of them only once. About 0.49% of the sample lies in the top ten. The rearrangement combines TRBV5-1 with TRBJ1-5; the D gene is possibly TRBD1, with 5 bases matching. The source is an adult with an advanced solid tumor such as melanoma, head and neck, liver or kidney cancer. The material was CD4+ or CD8+ T cells sorted from blood, obtained in a trial of the OX40 agonist ivuxolimab. The DNA sequence reads TGCGCCAGCAGCTTGGCCGGGGGGTCAGTAGAACCCCAGCATTTT. It codes for CASSLAGGSVEPQHF.